Given below is one T cell receptor (beta chain) in context. These data come from a study of sequential checkpoint blockade in melanoma. Overall study: Each arm's sequence ended with maintenance nivolumab.

Treatment meaning: randomized to nivolumab then ipilimumab (arm A) or the reverse (arm B). Live CD3+CD8+ CD19− CD56− cells were sorted from PBMCs. Germline values: CDR1 SGDLS, CDR2 YYNGEE. CDR3 length: 13 amino acids. Trimming took 6 bases from V and 5 from J, leaving 14 bases between them. The table came from immunoSEQ multiplex PCR; TCRdb's copy has only in-frame clones and leaves some out. The sample has roughly 28,000 clones, around 77% seen once. The V call is TRBV9, the J call TRBJ1-1; perhaps TRBD1 as D (5 bases). The specimen was CD8+ T cells sorted from blood (inferred from file names), collected from a patient given nivolumab and ipilimumab in sequence. The sequence came from a human donor with melanoma. Here the CDR3 DNA reads TGTGCCAGCAACCCCGGGGGGAGAACTGAAGCTTTCTTT. Encoded protein: CASNPGGRTEAFF.